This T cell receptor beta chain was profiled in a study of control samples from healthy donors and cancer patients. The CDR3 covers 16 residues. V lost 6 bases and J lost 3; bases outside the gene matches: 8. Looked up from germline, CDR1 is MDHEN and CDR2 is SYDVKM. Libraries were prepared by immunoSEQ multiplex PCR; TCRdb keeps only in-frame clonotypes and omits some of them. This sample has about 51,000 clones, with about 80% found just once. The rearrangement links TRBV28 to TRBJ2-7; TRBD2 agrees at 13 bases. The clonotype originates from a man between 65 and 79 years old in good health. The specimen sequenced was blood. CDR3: CASSRGLAGDLYEQYF. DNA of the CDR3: TGTGCCAGCAGCCGCGGACTAGCGGGGGACCTCTACGAGCAGTACTTC.